These 29 T cell receptor beta chains share one sample of origin, sequenced in a study of technical replicates of blood from several donors. Clones were sequenced by immunoSEQ multiplex PCR, and TCRdb holds only the in-frame ones, with some missing. The sample lists 84,000 or so clones, 95% to 98% occurring once. Sequencing was done on a sample of T cells isolated from PBMCs. All receptors derive from a human donor in good health.

The chain links TRBV6-1 to TRBJ2-1, with 11 bases lining up with TRBD2. The length of the CDR3 is 15 residues. CDR1 is MNHNS and CDR2 is SASEGT in the germline V gene. The trim removed 6 bases at V and 8 bases at J, leaving 9 bases unmatched. The CDR3 DNA reads TGTGCCAGCAGCGAGACACTAGCGGGAGTCGATGAGCAGTTCTTC. This translates into CASSETLAGVDEQFF.

The genes are TRBV28 and TRBJ1-5; no firm D call. The germline gives CDR1 MDHEN, CDR2 SYDVKM. CDR3 size: 15 residues. V shed 2 bases and J shed 3 bases, with 11 bases lying between them. The CDR3 spells CASSLNPLLNQPQHF. The CDR3 DNA reads TGTGCCAGCAGTTTAAATCCTCTCCTCAATCAGCCCCAGCATTTT. The variable domain in full, with the rest retrieved from reference TRBV28 and TRBJ1-5, is DVKVTQSSRYLVKRTGEKVFLECVQDMDHENMFWYRQDPGLGLRLIYFSYDVKMKEKGDIPEGYSVSREKKERFSLILESASTNQTSMYLCASSLNPLLNQPQHFGDGTRLSIL.

V gene TRBV7-9 combines with J gene TRBJ2-1; the match to TRBD1 covers 7 bases. The CDR3 extends over 12 amino acids. The germline gives CDR1 SEHNR, CDR2 FQNEAQ (reference sequence). The ends lost 5 bases at V and 8 bases at J; junction bases unmatched: 3. CDR3 coding DNA: TGTGCCAGCAGCAGGGGGCGGGATGAGCAGTTCTTC. It yields the protein CASSRGRDEQFF.

V and J are TRBV27 and TRBJ1-5, with TRBD1 matching 8 bases. V gave up 6 bases and J gave up 1 base; unmatched junction bases: 2. There are 14 residues in the CDR3. Per the germline V gene, CDR1 is MNHEY and CDR2 is SMNVEV (reference sequence). CDR3 region: CASSRTGSNQPQHF. For the CDR3, the DNA is TGTGCCAGCAGCAGGACAGGGAGCAATCAGCCCCAGCATTTT.

The CDR3 DNA reads as TGTGCCAGCAGTTTATGGGGGCTAGCGGCCTACGAGCAGTACTTC. This translates into CASSLWGLAAYEQYF. The chain is built from TRBV28 and TRBJ2-7, with TRBD2 matching 7 bases. The CDR3 has 15 amino acids. V lost 0 bases and J lost 2; bases outside the gene matches: 4. CDR1 and CDR2 from the germline V gene are MDHEN and SYDVKM.

V and J are TRBV4-1 and TRBJ2-2; TRBD2 matches 12 bases. J was trimmed by 5 bases and V by 6 bases; bases with no gene match: 4. The CDR3 has 15 amino acids. Germline loops: CDR1 MGHRA, CDR2 YSYEKL. For the CDR3, the DNA is TGCGCCAGCAGTAACGGACTAGCGGGAACCGGGGAGCTGTTTTTT. It encodes CASSNGLAGTGELFF.

The chain has TRBV5-1 and TRBJ2-1, with 7 bases identical to TRBD1. Germline trimming cut 4 bases from V and 3 bases from J; bases unmatched to any gene: 7. The CDR3 totals 15 residues. The germline CDR1 and CDR2 sequences are SGHRS and YFSETQ. The CDR3 protein is CASSRDSLGYNEQFF. The CDR3, as DNA: TGCGCCAGCAGCCGGGACAGTTTAGGCTACAATGAGCAGTTCTTC.

This clone showed up just once. The chain links TRBV29-1 to TRBJ2-1; perhaps TRBD2 as D (5 bases). V was clipped by 5 bases and J by 6 bases, with 17 bases between them. The CDR3 consists of 14 residues. Germline CDR1 SQVTM, CDR2 ANQGSEA. The CDR3 reads CSVIEGTIPNEQFF. As DNA, the CDR3 is TGCAGCGTTATAGAGGGAACAATCCCCAATGAGCAGTTCTTC.

The V call is TRBV2, the J call TRBJ2-3, with D maybe TRBD2 (6 bases). Germline V lookup: CDR1 SNHLY, CDR2 FYNNEI. This CDR3 has 16 residues. V shed 7 bases and J shed 6 bases, with 23 bases lying between them. For the CDR3, the DNA is TGTGCCAGCACTCCACTCGGGGGATCCCGCGTGGATACGCAGTATTTT. This sequence encodes CASTPLGGSRVDTQYF.

This sequence joins TRBV5-8 and TRBJ1-5; maybe TRBD1 (5 bases). The V gene's germline CDR1 is SGHTS and CDR2 YDEGEE. Trimming cost V 4 bases and J 5 bases, with 13 bases left between them. This CDR3 contains 14 residues. CDR3 region: CASSPDIDYQPQHF. The CDR3 DNA reads as TGTGCCAGCAGCCCGGACATCGACTATCAGCCCCAGCATTTT.

V gene TRBV28 combines with J gene TRBJ2-7; D is perhaps TRBD1 (6 bases). Looked up from germline, CDR1 is MDHEN and CDR2 is SYDVKM. Trimming removed 9 bases from V and 4 bases from J, with 13 bases in between. The CDR3 runs to 12 residues. CDR3 sequence (DNA): TGTGCCAGTTTTGGGGGCCGGTACGAGCAGTACTTC. It specifies CASFGGRYEQYF.

V usage is TRBV7-3 and J usage is TRBJ2-3; 8 bases map to TRBD2. After removal of 2 bases from V and 3 bases from J, the junction contained 7 bases not matched to a gene. Germline V gene lookup returns CDR1 SGHTA and CDR2 FQGTGA. The CDR3 is made up of 16 amino acids. CDR3 region: CASSLAPGGGTDTQYF. CDR3 in DNA: TGTGCCAGCAGCTTAGCTCCGGGGGGGGGTACAGATACGCAGTATTTT.

The chain has TRBV5-6 and TRBJ1-2; tentatively, D is TRBD1 (6 bases). CDR1 and CDR2 from the germline V gene are SGHDT and YYEEEE. The CDR3 totals 15 residues. V lost 4 bases and J lost 3, with 16 bases in between. CDR3 DNA: TGTGCCAGCAGCACGGACAGCCTATACGACTATGGCTACACCTTC. Translated, it gives CASSTDSLYDYGYTF.

The chain links TRBV11-2 to TRBJ2-5, with D perhaps TRBD2 (6 bases). V lost 5 bases to trimming and J lost 0 bases, with 10 bases between them. This CDR3 region has 14 residues. Germline lookup yields CDR1 SGHAT and CDR2 FQNNGV. The CDR3 loop is CASSLWDYQETQYF. CDR3 DNA sequence: TGTGCCAGCAGCCTATGGGACTACCAAGAGACCCAGTACTTC. Full variable domain (missing parts from reference TRBV11-2 and TRBJ2-5): EAGVAQSPRYKIIEKRQSVAFWCNPISGHATLYWYQQILGQGPKLLIQFQNNGVVDDSQLPKDRFSAERLKGVDSTLKIQPAKLEDSAVYLCASSLWDYQETQYFGPGTRLLVL.

The chain carries TRBV4-1 and TRBJ2-7; D unresolved. The CDR3 spans 14 residues. V was clipped by 1 base and J by 1 base, with 8 bases between them. CDR1 is MGHRA, CDR2 YSYEKL, per germline. CDR3 amino acids: CASSQGSISYEQYF. DNA for the CDR3: TGCGCCAGCAGCCAAGGATCTATTTCCTACGAGCAGTACTTC.

The sample holds one count of this clone. The chain carries TRBV9 and TRBJ1-5; possible D gene TRBD1, 5 bases. The germline CDR1 and CDR2 sequences are SGDLS and YYNGEE. The CDR3 spans 16 residues. With 3 bases removed from V and 6 bases from J, the gap between germline ends came to 19 bases. DNA of the CDR3: TGTGCCAGCAGCGAGGGTGTGGGGGGAGAGAGTCAGCCCCAGCATTTT. This encodes CASSEGVGGESQPQHF. The whole variable domain, remainder taken from reference TRBV9 and TRBJ1-5, is DSGVTQTPKHLITATGQRVTLRCSPRSGDLSVYWYQQSLDQGLQFLIQYYNGEERAKGNILERFSAQQFPDLHSELNLSSLELGDSALYFCASSEGVGGESQPQHFGDGTRLSIL.

The chain couples TRBV15 to TRBJ2-5; 10 bases map to TRBD2. Germline CDR1 is LNHNV and CDR2 is YYDKDF (reference sequence). J lost 2 bases, V lost 0 bases, and 6 bases had no gene match. This CDR3 is built from 17 residues. This CDR3 is CATSRDEPAGGQETQYF. The CDR3 nucleotides read TGTGCCACCAGCAGAGATGAGCCAGCGGGAGGGCAAGAGACCCAGTACTTC.

This CDR3 reads CASSKDRDQPQHF. CDR3 coding DNA: TGTGCCAGCAGTAAAGACAGAGATCAGCCCCAGCATTTT. The chain links TRBV2 to TRBJ1-5, with a weak D call TRBD1 (5 bases). Between the trimmed V and J ends, which lost 5 bases and 5 bases, there was a span of 10 bases. Germline CDR1 SNHLY, CDR2 FYNNEI. CDR3 length equals 13 residues.

V and J are TRBV5-8 and TRBJ2-1; 7 nucleotides match TRBD1. This CDR3 has 15 amino acids. CDR1 is SGHTS, CDR2 YDEGEE, per germline. Germline trimming cut 0 bases from V and 2 bases from J; bases unmatched to any gene: 2. CDR3 sequence: CASSLAGTAYNEQFF. In DNA form, the CDR3 reads TGTGCCAGCAGCTTGGCCGGGACAGCCTACAATGAGCAGTTCTTC.

The J gene is TRBJ2-7, the V gene TRBV11-2; tentative D call: TRBD2 (6 bases). The germline V gene has CDR1 SGHAT and CDR2 FQNNGV. Trimming left V 7 bases short and J 0 bases short, with 7 bases between. The CDR3 is made up of 12 amino acids. Here the CDR3 reads CASNGGSYEQYF. Written as DNA, the CDR3 is TGTGCCAGCAACGGGGGCTCCTACGAGCAGTACTTC.

V usage is TRBV5-1 and J usage is TRBJ2-1; possibly TRBD2 for D (6 bases). The germline CDR1 and CDR2 sequences are SGHRS and YFSETQ. Trimming removed 0 bases from V and 0 bases from J, with 16 bases in between. The CDR3 runs 18 residues. In DNA form, the CDR3 reads TGCGCCAGCAGCTTGGCTTCCATGGCGGGATCCTCCTACAATGAGCAGTTCTTC. It encodes CASSLASMAGSSYNEQFF.

The gene calls are TRBV19 and TRBJ2-1; 7 bases match TRBD1. The CDR3 length is 16 residues. Per the germline V gene, CDR1 is LNHDA and CDR2 is SQIVND (reference sequence). With V trimmed by 6 bases and J by 2 bases, 10 bases remained unmatched. CDR3 region: CASRSKQGIAYNEQFF. CDR3 bases: TGTGCCAGTAGATCCAAACAGGGGATTGCCTACAATGAGCAGTTCTTC.

This chain joins TRBV5-6 and TRBJ2-1, with TRBD1 as a possible D gene (6 bases). V lost 0 bases and J 4 bases, leaving 14 bases between the germline ends. CDR3 size: 16 residues. Germline assignment: CDR1 SGHDT and CDR2 YYEEEE. The CDR3 reads CASSLATQGRYNEQFF. In nucleotides, the CDR3 is TGTGCCAGCAGCTTGGCCACACAGGGCAGGTACAATGAGCAGTTCTTC.

The chain uses TRBV5-5 and TRBJ2-7; D not resolved. The CDR3 length is 14 residues. V lost 2 bases, J lost 5 bases, and 14 bases lay in between. Germline V gene lookup returns CDR1 SGHKS and CDR2 YYEKEE (reference sequence). This CDR3 reads CASSFSPTRDEQYF. Here the CDR3 DNA reads TGTGCCAGCAGCTTTTCTCCCACCCGGGACGAGCAGTACTTC.

The chain employs TRBV6-1 and TRBJ2-3; unclear D gene. The CDR3 is made up of 16 amino acids. Looked up from germline, CDR1 is MNHNS and CDR2 is SASEGT. V was clipped by 4 bases and J by 0 bases, with 14 bases between them. As DNA, the CDR3 is TGTGCCAGCAGTGTTCTGGTGAGCCCTAGCACAGATACGCAGTATTTT. It encodes CASSVLVSPSTDTQYF.

The V gene is TRBV5-1, the J gene TRBJ2-2; 7 nucleotides line up with TRBD1. CDR1 and CDR2 from the germline V gene are SGHRS and YFSETQ. V lost 0 bases and J lost 6; bases outside the gene matches: 8. This CDR3 has 16 amino acids. The CDR3 nucleotides read TGCGCCAGCAGCTTGGGGACAAAACAGGGGTCCGGGGAGCTGTTTTTT. Amino acids: CASSLGTKQGSGELFF.

This clone was counted once. The chain combines TRBV6-6 with TRBJ2-5; TRBD2 agrees at 7 bases. Trimming took 4 bases from V and 2 from J; bases not matched to a gene: 4. The CDR3 totals 14 residues. Germline lookup yields CDR1 MNHNY and CDR2 SVGAGI (reference sequence). In DNA, the CDR3 is TGTGCCAGCAGTTTGGAGCGGGGACAAGAGACCCAGTACTTC. Protein sequence: CASSLERGQETQYF.

The chain employs TRBV9 and TRBJ2-3; D perhaps matches TRBD2 (5 bases). This CDR3 is 17 amino acids long. V lost 3 bases to trimming and J lost 1 base, with 18 bases between them. Germline-derived CDR1 and CDR2 are SGDLS and YYNGEE. CDR3 region: CASSGQRRDSRTDTQYF. In DNA, the CDR3 is TGTGCCAGCAGCGGTCAAAGACGGGATTCCCGCACAGATACGCAGTATTTT.

In DNA form, the CDR3 reads TGTGCCAGCAACCATAACAGGGGTGAAATTTCACCCCTCCACTTT. This encodes CASNHNRGEISPLHF. The chain carries TRBV5-4 and TRBJ1-6, with TRBD1 matching 7 bases. V trimming: 6 bases; J trimming: 9 bases; junction bases outside the gene matches: 12. The CDR3 is 15 amino acids. Germline CDR1 and CDR2: SGHNT and YYREEE (reference sequence).